Below are 32 T cell receptor beta chains sequenced from a single sample in a study of OX40 agonist ivuxolimab in advanced cancers. Assay: immunoSEQ multiplex PCR; the TCRdb copy retains only in-frame clones and omits some. The table includes over 55,000 clones, about 88% detected once. The source was CD4+ or CD8+ T cells sorted from blood, collected in a trial of the OX40 agonist ivuxolimab. The receptors come from an adult with an advanced solid tumor such as melanoma, head and neck, liver or kidney cancer.

V gene TRBV2 combines with J gene TRBJ1-5, with TRBD1 as a possible D gene (5 bases). Germline values: CDR1 SNHLY, CDR2 FYNNEI. Between the trimmed V and J ends, which lost 0 bases and 9 bases, there was a span of 18 bases. The CDR3 is 16 residues long. CDR3 sequence: CASSEALKGRGGPQHF. The CDR3 DNA sequence: TGTGCCAGCAGTGAAGCGCTTAAGGGGAGGGGTGGGCCCCAGCATTTT. The whole variable domain, filled in from reference TRBV2 and TRBJ1-5, reads EPEVTQTPSHQVTQMGQEVILRCVPISNHLYFYWYRQILGQKVEFLVSFYNNEISEKSEIFDDQFSVERPDGSNFTLKIRSTKLEDSAMYFCASSEALKGRGGPQHFGDGTRLSIL.

The chain carries TRBV7-2 and TRBJ1-5, with D possibly matching TRBD1 (5 bases). The CDR3 has 15 residues. Germline assignment: CDR1 SGHTA and CDR2 FQGNSA. Between the trimmed V and J ends, which lost 5 bases and 9 bases, there was a span of 20 bases. Written as DNA, the CDR3 is TGTGCCAGCAGCCGCACCGCGGGGCAAGAGGCGCCCCAGCATTTT. Translated: CASSRTAGQEAPQHF.

The chain has TRBV5-8 and TRBJ2-5; D remains unclear. Per germline, CDR1 SGHTS and CDR2 YDEGEE. The CDR3 contains 12 residues. Trimming took 5 bases from V and 2 from J, leaving 7 bases between them. In nucleotides, the CDR3 is TGTGCCAGCAGTAGGCAACAAGAGACCCAGTACTTC. It yields the protein CASSRQQETQYF.

The chain links TRBV19 to TRBJ1-3; D remains unclear. The germline gives CDR1 LNHDA, CDR2 SQIVND (reference sequence). Trimming removed 4 bases from V and 4 bases from J, with 5 bases in between. The CDR3 spans 12 residues. CDR3 loop: CASSTAGNTIYF. The CDR3 DNA reads TGTGCCAGTAGTACAGCCGGAAACACCATATATTTT. The full variable domain, rest sourced from reference TRBV19 and TRBJ1-3, is DGGITQSPKYLFRKEGQNVTLSCEQNLNHDAMYWYRQDPGQGLRLIYYSQIVNDFQKGDIAEGYSVSREKKESFPLTVTSAQKNPTAFYLCASSTAGNTIYFGEGSWLTVV.

This sequence joins TRBV6-1 and TRBJ1-6; 10 bases align to TRBD1. V was pared by 7 bases and J by 5 bases, with 2 bases of the junction left unmatched. Germline lookup yields CDR1 MNHNS and CDR2 SASEGT. This CDR3 spans 14 amino acids. DNA for the CDR3: TGTGCCAGCAAGACAGGGGGCAATAATTCACCCCTCCACTTT. Translated: CASKTGGNNSPLHF.

The rearrangement joins TRBV6-5 to TRBJ1-1; possibly TRBD1 for D (6 bases). There are 16 residues in the CDR3. Germline V lookup: CDR1 MNHEY, CDR2 SVGAGI. V dropped 2 bases and J dropped 6 bases, with 19 bases sitting between them. The CDR3 nucleotides are TGTGCCAGCAGTTACGGGGGTAACCTGGGGGGCCCTGAAGCTTTCTTT. The encoded protein is CASSYGGNLGGPEAFF.

The V and J genes are TRBV5-4 and TRBJ2-2, with TRBD1 identical over 10 bases. CDR3 length: 16 residues. Germline V lookup: CDR1 SGHNT, CDR2 YYREEE (reference sequence). V was pared by 4 bases and J by 4 bases, with 7 bases of the junction left unmatched. CDR3 bases: TGTGCCAGCAGCCTTATGACAGGGGGCGCCACCGGGGAGCTGTTTTTT. Protein: CASSLMTGGATGELFF.

V and J are TRBV6-1 and TRBJ2-1; D remains unclear. Germline values: CDR1 MNHNS, CDR2 SASEGT. V was trimmed by 2 bases and J by 9 bases, leaving 11 bases between them. The CDR3 consists of 13 residues. The CDR3 DNA sequence: TGTGCCAGCAGTGAACTCGGTTTCAGTGAGCAGTTCTTC. Amino acids: CASSELGFSEQFF.

V is TRBV14 and J is TRBJ2-3; either TRBD1 or TRBD2 may fit D (5 bases each). CDR1 is SGHDN and CDR2 is FVKESK in the germline V gene. The CDR3 totals 14 residues. V was clipped by 5 bases and J by 3 bases, with 12 bases between them. CDR3 protein: CASSAWDATDTQYF. DNA for the CDR3: TGTGCCAGCAGCGCCTGGGACGCGACAGATACGCAGTATTTT.

The genes are TRBV2 and TRBJ1-6; 8 nucleotides agree with TRBD1. CDR1 and CDR2 (germline): SNHLY, FYNNEI. With V trimmed by 6 bases and J by 7 bases, 11 bases remained unmatched. The CDR3 runs to 16 residues. CDR3 protein: CASRETPGTGNSPLHF. CDR3 nucleotides: TGTGCCAGCAGGGAGACGCCCGGGACAGGAAATTCACCCCTCCACTTT.

CDR3 in DNA: TGTGCCAGCAGCTTATTAGACCTTGAAGCTTTCTTT. Translated: CASSLLDLEAFF. The V call is TRBV7-2, the J call TRBJ1-1, with unresolved D. This CDR3 region has 12 residues. V lost 2 bases and J 7 bases, leaving 8 bases between the germline ends. CDR1 and CDR2 (germline): SGHTA, FQGNSA.

The chain links TRBV30 to TRBJ1-2; D remains unclear. This CDR3 is 11 amino acids long. Trimming removed 3 bases from V and 8 bases from J, with 10 bases in between. Germline-derived CDR1 and CDR2 are GTSNPN and SVGIG (reference sequence). CDR3 in DNA: TGTGCCTGGAGCAGGTGGGGAGGCTACACCTTC. Translation: CAWSRWGGYTF.

The rearrangement joins TRBV2 to TRBJ1-5; no definite D call. Germline CDR1 and CDR2: SNHLY and FYNNEI. Deletions cut 1 base from V and 7 bases from J, with 8 bases between. CDR3 length equals 13 residues. The CDR3 bases are TGTGCCAGCAGTGAAGACAGACTGCAGCCCCAGCATTTT. Translation: CASSEDRLQPQHF.

V usage is TRBV4-2 and J usage is TRBJ2-1; possible D gene TRBD2, 7 bases. This CDR3 spans 14 amino acids. V lost 0 bases to trimming and J lost 12 bases, with 15 bases between them. Germline V CDR1 and CDR2: LGHNA, YNFKEQ. CDR3 loop: CASSQDLGGGWQFF. DNA for the CDR3: TGTGCCAGCAGCCAAGATTTGGGGGGGGGCTGGCAGTTCTTC.

V and J are TRBV11-3 and TRBJ2-2; D gene uncertain. Germline loops: CDR1 SGHNT, CDR2 YENEEA. Trimming removed 2 bases at V and 7 bases at J, with 14 bases between. This CDR3 contains 15 residues. CDR3 sequence reads: CASSLNPERSGELFF. CDR3 DNA sequence: TGTGCCAGCAGCTTAAATCCCGAACGGAGCGGGGAGCTGTTTTTT.

The chain's CDR3 is CASSSLGSSPDTGELFF. CDR3 coding DNA: TGCGCCAGCAGCTCCCTAGGGAGTAGCCCAGACACCGGGGAGCTGTTTTTT. V is TRBV5-1 and J is TRBJ2-2, with TRBD2 as a possible D gene (5 bases). With 3 bases removed from V and 3 bases from J, the gap between germline ends came to 18 bases. The germline CDR1 and CDR2 sequences are SGHRS and YFSETQ. This CDR3 is 17 amino acids long.

V and J are TRBV5-8 and TRBJ1-5; no firm D call. The CDR3 is 15 amino acids. Germline V lookup: CDR1 SGHTS, CDR2 YDEGEE. V lost 4 bases and J lost 1, with 12 bases in between. CDR3 region: CASSEGSRSNQPQHF. As DNA, the CDR3 is TGTGCCAGCAGCGAAGGATCCCGAAGCAATCAGCCCCAGCATTTT.

V usage is TRBV5-4 and J usage is TRBJ1-4; no clear D gene. The V end was cut by 1 base, the J end by 0 bases, with 16 bases between. Germline CDR1 reads SGHNT; CDR2 reads YYREEE (reference sequence). CDR3 length equals 18 residues. CDR3 residues: CASSLRGGGFATNEKLFF. The CDR3 DNA follows: TGTGCCAGCAGCTTGCGCGGCGGCGGCTTTGCAACTAATGAAAAACTGTTTTTT.

The rearrangement links TRBV10-3 to TRBJ1-1; D not certain. CDR1 is ENHRY, CDR2 SYGVKD, per germline. The V gene lost 3 bases and the J gene lost 4 bases, with 15 bases spanning the gap. This CDR3 spans 15 amino acids. CDR3 region: CAISESGGERTEAFF. CDR3 nucleotide sequence: TGTGCCATCAGTGAATCGGGTGGCGAACGCACTGAAGCTTTCTTT.

The chain has TRBV5-1 and TRBJ2-5; 7 bases align to TRBD1. The germline gives CDR1 SGHRS, CDR2 YFSETQ. The CDR3 consists of 15 residues. The V segment lost 4 bases and the J segment 2 bases; nucleotides outside the gene matches: 8. The CDR3 DNA sequence: TGCGCCAGCAGCGAAGGGACAGTCGGACAAGAGACCCAGTACTTC. It codes for CASSEGTVGQETQYF.

The rearrangement links TRBV25-1 to TRBJ1-1; D not certain. The CDR3 has 14 amino acids. Trimming shortened V by 7 bases and J by 3 bases, and 15 bases separated the two germline ends. Germline-derived CDR1 and CDR2 are MGHDK and SYGVNS. The CDR3 protein is CASTTTGGYTEAFF. In DNA, the CDR3 is TGTGCCAGCACAACTACCGGAGGGTACACTGAAGCTTTCTTT. Complete variable domain (other parts from reference TRBV25-1 and TRBJ1-1): EADIYQTPRYLVIGTGKKITLECSQTMGHDKMYWYQQDPGMELHLIHYSYGVNSTEKGDLSSESTVSRIRTEHFPLTLESARPSHTSQYLCASTTTGGYTEAFFGQGTRLTVV.

In nucleotides, the CDR3 is TGCGCCAGCAGCCAATCCCTGACAGAACCTTCCTACGAGCAGTACTTC. Protein sequence: CASSQSLTEPSYEQYF. The chain combines TRBV4-3 with TRBJ2-7; D possibly corresponds to TRBD1 (5 bases). Germline V lookup: CDR1 LGHNA, CDR2 YSLEER. Trimming cost V 2 bases and J 1 base, with 15 bases left between them. The CDR3 runs 16 residues.

This sequence joins TRBV2 and TRBJ1-1; the match to TRBD1 covers 8 bases. Germline CDR1 and CDR2: SNHLY and FYNNEI. The ends lost 11 bases at V and 1 base at J; junction bases unmatched: 6. This CDR3 has 13 residues. CDR3 coding DNA: TGTGCCCGATCCGGGACAGGGAACACTGAAGCTTTCTTT. Translated: CARSGTGNTEAFF. Full variable domain (missing parts from reference TRBV2 and TRBJ1-1): EPEVTQTPSHQVTQMGQEVILRCVPISNHLYFYWYRQILGQKVEFLVSFYNNEISEKSEIFDDQFSVERPDGSNFTLKIRSTKLEDSAMYFCARSGTGNTEAFFGQGTRLTVV.

The chain couples TRBV19 to TRBJ2-1, with D unclear. CDR3 length: 13 residues. Trimming removed 3 bases from V and 1 base from J, with 4 bases in between. CDR1 and CDR2 (germline): LNHDA, SQIVND (reference sequence). The CDR3: CASSIGSYNEQFF. In nucleotides, the CDR3 is TGTGCCAGTAGTATTGGGTCCTACAATGAGCAGTTCTTC.

The rearrangement joins TRBV6-6 to TRBJ1-2; 7 positions agree with TRBD1. The V gene end was trimmed by 6 bases and the J gene end by 0 bases; junction bases not matched to a gene: 4. This CDR3 region has 14 residues. Per the germline V gene, CDR1 is MNHNY and CDR2 is SVGAGI (reference sequence). The CDR3 reads CASRMTGSNYGYTF. The CDR3 DNA reads as TGTGCCAGCAGAATGACAGGGTCTAACTATGGCTACACCTTC.

The chain recombines TRBV9 with TRBJ1-2; the match to TRBD1 covers 9 bases. CDR1 and CDR2 (germline): SGDLS, YYNGEE. This CDR3 has 15 residues. Trimming took 4 bases from V and 0 from J; bases not matched to a gene: 4. CDR3: CASSLRQGANYGYTF. The CDR3 DNA reads TGTGCCAGCAGCCTGAGACAGGGGGCTAACTATGGCTACACCTTC.

The chain employs TRBV5-4 and TRBJ2-5; 7 bases align to TRBD1. The junction had 6 bases not matched to a gene; V was cut back by 2 bases and J by 5 bases. From germline, CDR1 is SGHNT and CDR2 YYREEE (reference sequence). This CDR3 is 14 amino acids long. The CDR3 protein is CASSLKTGSETQYF. For the CDR3, the DNA is TGTGCCAGCAGCTTAAAGACAGGGAGCGAGACCCAGTACTTC.

The rearrangement joins TRBV5-6 to TRBJ1-3; no clear D gene. Trimming stripped 4 bases from V and 1 base from J, with 12 bases between. Germline V gives CDR1 SGHDT, CDR2 YYEEEE. This CDR3 has 15 residues. The CDR3, as DNA: TGTGCCAGCAGCCTGGACGGCCAATCTGGAAACACCATATATTTT. As protein: CASSLDGQSGNTIYF.

The gene calls are TRBV5-1 and TRBJ1-1; possibly TRBD1 for D (6 bases). The germline CDR1 and CDR2 sequences are SGHRS and YFSETQ. The CDR3 has 13 residues. Trimming removed 4 bases from V and 2 bases from J, with 9 bases in between. CDR3 sequence (DNA): TGCGCCAGCAGCGGACAGTTAAACACTGAAGCTTTCTTT. Its translation: CASSGQLNTEAFF.

The CDR3 coding sequence is TGTGCCAGCAGCTTGTCTGGCGGGGCGGAGACCCAGTACTTC. Protein sequence: CASSLSGGAETQYF. The V and J genes are TRBV5-8 and TRBJ2-5, with D maybe TRBD2 (6 bases). Germline V gives CDR1 SGHTS, CDR2 YDEGEE. The CDR3 totals 14 residues. Trimming removed 1 base at V and 5 bases at J, with 12 bases between.

V and J are TRBV10-3 and TRBJ2-3, with TRBD2 matching over 9 bases. This CDR3 is built from 15 residues. The trim removed 4 bases at V and 6 bases at J, leaving 8 bases unmatched. Germline CDR1 and CDR2: ENHRY and SYGVKD. The CDR3 nucleotides read TGTGCCATCAGTGGAGGACGCGGGGGGGCGGATACGCAGTATTTT. It encodes CAISGGRGGADTQYF.

This clone was found once. This chain connects TRBV11-3 to TRBJ2-1; a weak D match, TRBD2 (5 bases). This CDR3 region has 15 residues. Trimming cost V 5 bases and J 4 bases, with 15 bases left between them. Germline V gives CDR1 SGHNT, CDR2 YENEEA. Written as DNA, the CDR3 is TGTGCCAGCAGCACCCTGAGTGAGGGATACAATGAGCAGTTCTTC. Translation gives CASSTLSEGYNEQFF.